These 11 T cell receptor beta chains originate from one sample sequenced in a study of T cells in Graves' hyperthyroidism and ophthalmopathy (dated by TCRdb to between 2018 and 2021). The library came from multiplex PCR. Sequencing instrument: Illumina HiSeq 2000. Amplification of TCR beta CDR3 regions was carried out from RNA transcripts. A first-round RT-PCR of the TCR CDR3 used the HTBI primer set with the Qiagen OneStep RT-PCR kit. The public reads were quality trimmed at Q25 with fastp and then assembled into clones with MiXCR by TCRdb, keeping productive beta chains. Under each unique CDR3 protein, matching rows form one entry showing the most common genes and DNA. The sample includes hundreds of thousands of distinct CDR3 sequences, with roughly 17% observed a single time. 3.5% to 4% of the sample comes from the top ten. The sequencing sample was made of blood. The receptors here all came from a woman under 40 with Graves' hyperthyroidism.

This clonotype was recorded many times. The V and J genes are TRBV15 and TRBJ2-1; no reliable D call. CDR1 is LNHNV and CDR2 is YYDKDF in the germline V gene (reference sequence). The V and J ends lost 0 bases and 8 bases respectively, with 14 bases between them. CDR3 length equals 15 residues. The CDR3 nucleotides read TGTGCCACCAGCAGAGATTATTTAGCCCTCCATGAGCAGTTCTTC. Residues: CATSRDYLALHEQFF.

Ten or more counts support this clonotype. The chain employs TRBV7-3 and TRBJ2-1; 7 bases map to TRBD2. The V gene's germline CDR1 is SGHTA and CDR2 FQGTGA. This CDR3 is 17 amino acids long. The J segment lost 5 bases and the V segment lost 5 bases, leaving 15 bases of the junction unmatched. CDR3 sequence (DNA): TGTGCCAGCAGCCCCCTGCGAGAGGGAGGGCCCCACAATGAGCAGTTCTTC. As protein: CASSPLREGGPHNEQFF. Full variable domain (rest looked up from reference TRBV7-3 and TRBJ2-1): GAGVSQTPSNKVTEKGKYVELRCDPISGHTALYWYRQSLGQGPEFLIYFQGTGAADDSGLPNDRFFAVRPEGSVSTLKIQRTERGDSAVYLCASSPLREGGPHNEQFFGPGTRLTVL.

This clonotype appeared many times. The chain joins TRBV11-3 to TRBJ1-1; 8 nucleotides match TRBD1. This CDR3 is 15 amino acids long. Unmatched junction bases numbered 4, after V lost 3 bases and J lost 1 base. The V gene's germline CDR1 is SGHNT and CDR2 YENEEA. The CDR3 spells CASSFGTGENTEAFF. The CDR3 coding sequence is TGTGCCAGCAGCTTCGGGACAGGCGAGAACACTGAAGCTTTCTTT. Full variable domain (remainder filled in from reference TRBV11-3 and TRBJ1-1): EAGVVQSPRYKIIEKKQPVAFWCNPISGHNTLYWYLQNLGQGPELLIRYENEEAVDDSQLPKDRFSAERLKGVDSTLKIQPAELGDSAVYLCASSFGTGENTEAFFGQGTRLTVV.

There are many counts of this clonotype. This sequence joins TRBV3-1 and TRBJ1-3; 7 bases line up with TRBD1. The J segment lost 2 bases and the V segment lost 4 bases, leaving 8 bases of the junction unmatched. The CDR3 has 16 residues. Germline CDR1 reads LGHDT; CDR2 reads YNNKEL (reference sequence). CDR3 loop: CASSLRTGGAGNTIYF. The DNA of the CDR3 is TGTGCCAGCAGCCTTCGGACAGGAGGTGCTGGAAACACCATATATTTT.

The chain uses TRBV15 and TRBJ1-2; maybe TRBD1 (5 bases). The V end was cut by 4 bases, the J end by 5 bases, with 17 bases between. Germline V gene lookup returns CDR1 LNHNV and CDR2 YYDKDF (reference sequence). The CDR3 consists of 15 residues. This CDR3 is CATSTPRGIDYGYTF. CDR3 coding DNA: TGTGCCACCAGCACTCCGAGGGGTATAGATTATGGCTACACCTTC.

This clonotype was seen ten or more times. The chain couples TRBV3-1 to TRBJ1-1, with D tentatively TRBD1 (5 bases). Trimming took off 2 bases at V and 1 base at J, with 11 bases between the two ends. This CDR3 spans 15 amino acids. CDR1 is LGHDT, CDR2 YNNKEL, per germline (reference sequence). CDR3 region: CASSQYGQGNTEAFF. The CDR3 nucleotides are TGTGCCAGCAGCCAATACGGCCAGGGGAACACTGAAGCTTTCTTT.

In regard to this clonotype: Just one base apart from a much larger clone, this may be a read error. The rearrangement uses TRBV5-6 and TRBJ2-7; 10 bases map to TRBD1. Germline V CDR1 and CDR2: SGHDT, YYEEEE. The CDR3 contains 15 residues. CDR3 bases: TGTTCCAGCAGCTTGTCTGGGACAGGGGATTACGAGCAGTACTTC. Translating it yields CSSSLSGTGDYEQYF.

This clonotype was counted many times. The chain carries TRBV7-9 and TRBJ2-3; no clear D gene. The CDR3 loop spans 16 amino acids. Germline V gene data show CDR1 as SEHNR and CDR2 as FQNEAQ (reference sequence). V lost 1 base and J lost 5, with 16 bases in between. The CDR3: CASSLVIGYSLDTQYF. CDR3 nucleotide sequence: TGTGCCAGCAGCTTAGTGATAGGGTATTCGTTAGATACGCAGTATTTT.

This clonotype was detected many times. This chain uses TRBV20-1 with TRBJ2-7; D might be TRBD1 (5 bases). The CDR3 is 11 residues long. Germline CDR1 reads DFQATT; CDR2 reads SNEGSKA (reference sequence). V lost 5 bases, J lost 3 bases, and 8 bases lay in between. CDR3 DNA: TGCAGTGCTCTTACAGGCTACGAGCAGTACTTC. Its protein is CSALTGYEQYF.

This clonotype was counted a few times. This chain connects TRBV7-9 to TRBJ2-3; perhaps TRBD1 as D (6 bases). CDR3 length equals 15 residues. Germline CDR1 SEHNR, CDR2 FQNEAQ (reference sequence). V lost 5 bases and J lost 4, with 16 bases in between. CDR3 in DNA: TGTGCCAGCAGCCTAGATCTTCAGGGGCCAGATACGCAGTATTTT. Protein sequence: CASSLDLQGPDTQYF. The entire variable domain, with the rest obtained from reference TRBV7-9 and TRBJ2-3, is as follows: DTGVSQNPRHKITKRGQNVTFRCDPISEHNRLYWYRQTLGQGPEFLTYFQNEAQLEKSRLLSDRFSAERPKGSFSTLEIQRTEQGDSAMYLCASSLDLQGPDTQYFGPGTRLTVL.

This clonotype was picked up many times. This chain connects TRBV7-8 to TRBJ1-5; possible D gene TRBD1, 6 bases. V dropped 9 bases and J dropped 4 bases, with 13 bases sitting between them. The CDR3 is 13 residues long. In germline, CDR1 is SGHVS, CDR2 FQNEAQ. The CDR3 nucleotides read TGTGCCAGTGGGGACGGGACAAATCAGCCCCAGCATTTT. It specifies CASGDGTNQPQHF.